One and the same sample provided the 5 T cell receptor beta chains below, sequenced in a study of identical twins. TCRdb passed the 5' RACE reads through MiXCR, listing each CDR3 protein once. In the table there are hundreds of thousands of distinct CDR3 sequences, approximately 22% of which are singletons. The data also belong to a second study, concerning T cells expressing NK-cell markers.

The sequenced sample was PBMCs. These receptor sequences come from a woman in her late teens or twenties in good health.

This chain joins TRBV10-3 and TRBJ2-1, with 7 bases fitting TRBD2. V shed 7 bases, J shed 6 bases, and the junction held 6 bases outside the gene matches. Germline CDR1 ENHRY, CDR2 SYGVKD. The CDR3 loop spans 13 amino acids. The CDR3 loop reads CAITPAGANEQFF. The CDR3 region has the DNA TGTGCCATCACCCCGGCGGGAGCCAATGAGCAGTTCTTC.

This clonotype was detected a few times. This rearrangement joins TRBV10-3 to TRBJ2-3; D is undetermined. Germline V CDR1 and CDR2: ENHRY, SYGVKD. The V end lost 5 bases, the J end lost 6 bases, and 18 bases lay between the germline ends. The CDR3 length is 15 residues. This CDR3 reads CAISRLSPQMDTQYF. As DNA, the CDR3 is TGTGCCATCAGTCGACTGTCCCCACAGATGGATACGCAGTATTTT.

The rearrangement joins TRBV7-9 to TRBJ2-2; no definite D call. Per the germline V gene, CDR1 is SEHNR and CDR2 is FQNEAQ (reference sequence). The V end was cut by 4 bases, the J end by 7 bases, with 10 bases between. The CDR3 totals 13 residues. The CDR3 sequence: CASSWGSGGELFF. The DNA for the CDR3 is TGTGCCAGCAGCTGGGGAAGTGGCGGGGAGCTGTTTTTT.

V and J are TRBV29-1 and TRBJ2-1, with D perhaps TRBD2 (5 bases). The ends were cut back, 3 bases at V and 10 bases at J, with 16 bases in the middle. Germline CDR1 SQVTM, CDR2 ANQGSEA. The CDR3 runs 13 residues. CDR3 sequence (DNA): TGCAGCGTTGACCTAGTGGGAGTCAGAGAGCAGTTCTTC. The encoded protein is CSVDLVGVREQFF.

The chain carries TRBV5-1 and TRBJ2-5; TRBD1 matches at 10 bases. From germline, CDR1 is SGHRS and CDR2 YFSETQ. The CDR3 runs 14 residues. The junction had 7 bases not matched to a gene; V was cut back by 6 bases and J by 5 bases. The CDR3 sequence: CASTPTGGWETQYF. The CDR3 DNA reads as TGCGCCAGCACCCCGACAGGGGGCTGGGAGACCCAGTACTTC.